The present T cell receptor beta chain was sequenced within a study of blood T cell repertoires in COVID-19. Study summary: Specimens from acute and convalescent COVID-19 originated in the United States, Italy and Spain. T cells, B-cell-depleted T cells, or PBMCs provided the cDNA or gDNA that served as material.

Sequenced by immunoSEQ multiplex PCR; TCRdb stores in-frame clones only, minus some. The sample gives some 70,000 clones, about four fifths of which show up once; approximately 22% is in the top ten. Trimming removed 5 bases from V and 1 base from J, with 20 bases in between. CDR1 and CDR2 from the germline V gene are SGHTA and FQGNSA. CDR3 length: 17 residues. The sequence derives from a woman between 70 and 85 years old with acute or convalescent COVID-19. The J gene is TRBJ1-1, the V gene TRBV7-2; tentatively, D is TRBD1 (5 bases). The sequenced sample was peripheral blood. CDR3 DNA: TGTGCCAGCAGCCCTTGGGGGTGGGAGGGGAAGAACACTGAAGCTTTCTTT. This translates into CASSPWGWEGKNTEAFF.